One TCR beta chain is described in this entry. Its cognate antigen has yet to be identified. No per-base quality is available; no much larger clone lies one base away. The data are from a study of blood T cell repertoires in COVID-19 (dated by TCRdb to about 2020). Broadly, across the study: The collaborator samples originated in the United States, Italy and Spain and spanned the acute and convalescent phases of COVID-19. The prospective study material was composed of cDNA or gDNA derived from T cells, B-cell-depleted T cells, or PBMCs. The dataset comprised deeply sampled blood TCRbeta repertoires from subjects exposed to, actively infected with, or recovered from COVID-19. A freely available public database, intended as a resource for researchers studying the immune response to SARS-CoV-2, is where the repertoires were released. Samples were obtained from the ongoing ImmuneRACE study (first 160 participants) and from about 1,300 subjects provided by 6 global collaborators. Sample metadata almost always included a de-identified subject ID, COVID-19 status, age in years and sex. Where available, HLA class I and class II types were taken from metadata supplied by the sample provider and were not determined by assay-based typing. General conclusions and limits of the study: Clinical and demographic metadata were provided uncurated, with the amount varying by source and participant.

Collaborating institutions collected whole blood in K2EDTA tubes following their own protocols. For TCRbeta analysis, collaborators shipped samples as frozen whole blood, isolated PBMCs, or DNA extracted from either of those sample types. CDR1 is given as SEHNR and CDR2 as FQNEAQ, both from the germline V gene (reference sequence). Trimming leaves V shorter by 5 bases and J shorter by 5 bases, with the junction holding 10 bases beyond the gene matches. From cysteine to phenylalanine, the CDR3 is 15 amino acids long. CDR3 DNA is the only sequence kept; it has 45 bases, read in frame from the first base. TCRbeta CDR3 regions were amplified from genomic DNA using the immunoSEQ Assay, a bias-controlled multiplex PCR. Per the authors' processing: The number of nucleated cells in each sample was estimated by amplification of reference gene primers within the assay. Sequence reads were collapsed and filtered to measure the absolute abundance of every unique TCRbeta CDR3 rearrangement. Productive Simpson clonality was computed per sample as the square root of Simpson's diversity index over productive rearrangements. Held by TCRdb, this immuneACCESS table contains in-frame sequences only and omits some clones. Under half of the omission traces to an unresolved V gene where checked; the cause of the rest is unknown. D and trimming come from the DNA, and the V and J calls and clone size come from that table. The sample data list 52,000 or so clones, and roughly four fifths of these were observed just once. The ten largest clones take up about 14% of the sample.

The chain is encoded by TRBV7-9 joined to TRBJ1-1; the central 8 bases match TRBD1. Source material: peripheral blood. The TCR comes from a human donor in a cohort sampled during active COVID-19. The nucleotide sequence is TGTGCCAGCAGCAGACAGGGGACGAATGGGACTGAAGCTTTCTTT. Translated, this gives CASSRQGTNGTEAFF.